A selection of T cell receptor beta chains follows, all from one sample in a study of CD8 T cells in ankylosing spondylitis. TCRdb analysed the 5' RACE reads with MiXCR anew, one entry per CDR3 protein. This table has just over 300,000 distinct CDR3 sequences, roughly 20% appearing once. Material for sequencing was blood, either unsorted or a sorted T cell fraction (not recorded which). These receptors were collected from a female donor with ankylosing spondylitis or in good health (not recorded which). Each CDR3 is given with its conserved first and last residue. The order of the fields is D gene, V gene, clone size, J gene, CDR3 protein, CDR3 DNA. D genes are given only for firm matches. Size is omitted from some rows. Given values are once, few, many or a class for expanded clones.

d_gene: NA
v_gene: TRBV30
abundance: NA
j_gene: TRBJ1-1
CDR3aa: CACQNRLVTEAFF
CDR3nt: TGTGCCTGCCAGAACAGACTGGTCACTGAAGCTTTCTTT

d_gene: NA
v_gene: TRBV6-5
abundance: NA
j_gene: TRBJ1-2
CDR3aa: CASSSRGLGGYTF
CDR3nt: TGTGCCAGCAGTTCGCGGGGATTAGGTGGCTACACCTTC

d_gene: NA
v_gene: TRBV20-1
abundance: NA
j_gene: TRBJ2-7
CDR3aa: CSASHGQPPYEQYF
CDR3nt: TGCAGTGCTAGTCACGGACAGCCCCCATACGAGCAGTACTTC

d_gene: TRBD1
v_gene: TRBV28
abundance: NA
j_gene: TRBJ1-5
CDR3aa: CASSRQGWEPQHF
CDR3nt: TGTGCCAGCAGTCGACAGGGGTGGGAGCCCCAGCATTTT

d_gene: TRBD1
v_gene: TRBV20-1
abundance: few
j_gene: TRBJ2-1
CDR3aa: CSALTGSFYNEQLF
CDR3nt: TGCAGTGCTTTGACAGGGAGTTTTTACAATGAGCAGTTATTC

d_gene: NA
v_gene: TRBV3-1
abundance: NA
j_gene: TRBJ2-7
CDR3aa: CASSRGGPGEQYF
CDR3nt: TGTGCCAGCAGCCGAGGAGGGCCTGGCGAGCAGTACTTC

d_gene: NA
v_gene: TRBV11-3
abundance: NA
j_gene: TRBJ2-2
CDR3aa: CASSGRLAFTGELFF
CDR3nt: TGTGCCAGCAGCGGTCGGTTAGCTTTCACCGGGGAGCTGTTTTTT

d_gene: NA
v_gene: TRBV5-1
abundance: NA
j_gene: TRBJ1-1
CDR3aa: CASSLAGPDTEAFF
CDR3nt: TGCGCCAGCAGCTTGGCGGGTCCGGACACTGAAGCTTTCTTT

d_gene: NA
v_gene: TRBV5-1
abundance: few
j_gene: TRBJ2-7
CDR3aa: CASSPGPASYEQYF
CDR3nt: TGCGCCAGCAGCCCCGGACCGGCCTCCTACGAGCAGTACTTC

d_gene: NA
v_gene: TRBV7-9
abundance: few
j_gene: TRBJ1-1
CDR3aa: CASSFGTTREAFF
CDR3nt: TGTGCCAGCAGCTTCGGGACAACTCGGGAAGCTTTCTTT